This is a list of T cell receptor beta chains from one sample in a study of cytomegalovirus exposure and HLA in healthy donors. Data came from immunoSEQ multiplex PCR; TCRdb stores just in-frame clones and leaves some out. The sample has 50,000 to 60,000 clones; 75% to 85% are singletons. Source material: PBMCs. Source of these receptors: a female donor in good health and CMV-seronegative. CDR3s include the opening cysteine and the closing phenylalanine or tryptophan. Each record gives: D gene, V gene, J gene, CDR3 length, CDR3 DNA, CDR3 protein. The D gene is left open where the match is weak.

>TRBD2|TRBV9|TRBJ2-1|18
TGTGCCAGCAGCCCTCGGACTAGCGGGGGGACTGTTTTAAATGAGCAGTTCTTC
CASSPRTSGGTVLNEQFF
>TRBD2|TRBV6-4|TRBJ2-5|13
TGTGCCAGCAGTGACAGGGAGGGAGAGACCCAGTACTTC
CASSDREGETQYF
>TRBD1|TRBV12-5|TRBJ2-2|15
TGTGCTAGTGGTTTGTCGGGACAGGTGACCGGGGAGCTGTTTTTT
CASGLSGQVTGELFF
>TRBD1|TRBV12-5|TRBJ2-1|14
TGTGCTAGTGGCTGGACAGGGTTCAACAATGAGCAGTTCTTC
CASGWTGFNNEQFF
>.|TRBV2|TRBJ2-7|15
TGTGCCAGCAGTGATCCGGCAGGGGGGTCCTACGAGCAGTACTTC
CASSDPAGGSYEQYF
>.|TRBV18|TRBJ1-2|15
TGTGCCAGCTCACCCACGAACAGTGGAATGGATGGCTACACCTTC
CASSPTNSGMDGYTF
>TRBD2|TRBV5-1|TRBJ2-7|14
TGCGCCAGCAGCTTAAGTGGCGGGGGCTACGAGCAGTACTTC
CASSLSGGGYEQYF
>.|TRBV15|TRBJ1-5|14
TGTGCCACCAGCAGTGGACAAGCCAATCAGCCCCAGCATTTT
CATSSGQANQPQHF
>TRBD1|TRBV19|TRBJ1-1|13
TGTGCCAGCGCACAGGGGGCGTGGACTGAAGCTTTCTTT
CASAQGAWTEAFF
>TRBD2|TRBV6-6|TRBJ2-7|13
TGTGCCAGCACCTATTACGGGGGGGGAGAGCAGTACTTC
CASTYYGGGEQYF
>.|TRBV4-1|TRBJ1-1|17
TGCGCCAGCAGCCAAGCCTCTTTGGCAGGGATGAACACTGAAGCTTTCTTT
CASSQASLAGMNTEAFF